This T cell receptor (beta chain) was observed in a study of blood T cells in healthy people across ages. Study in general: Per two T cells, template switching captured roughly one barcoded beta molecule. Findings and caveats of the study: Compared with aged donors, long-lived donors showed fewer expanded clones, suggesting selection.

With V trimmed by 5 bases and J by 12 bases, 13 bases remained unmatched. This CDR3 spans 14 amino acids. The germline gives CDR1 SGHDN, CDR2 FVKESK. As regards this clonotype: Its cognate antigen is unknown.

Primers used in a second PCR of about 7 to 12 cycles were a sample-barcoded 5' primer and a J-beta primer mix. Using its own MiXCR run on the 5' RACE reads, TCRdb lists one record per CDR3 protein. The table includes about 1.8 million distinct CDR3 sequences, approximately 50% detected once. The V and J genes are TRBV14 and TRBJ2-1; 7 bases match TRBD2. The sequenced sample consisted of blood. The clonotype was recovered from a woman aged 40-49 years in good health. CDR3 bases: TGTGCCAGCAGCGGTACTAGCGCCACGGGTAGGCAGTTCTTC. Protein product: CASSGTSATGRQFF.